The 20 T cell receptor beta chains below all came from one sample that was sequenced in a study of shared clonotypes between healthy human individuals. Data came from immunoSEQ multiplex PCR; TCRdb stores just in-frame clones and leaves some out. The table includes around 580,000 clones, roughly 98% detected once. Naive CD8 populations comprised CD45RO-negative cells positively selected for CCR7, excluding terminally differentiated effector memory CD45RA+ cells. Sequenced sample: naive CD8+ T cells sorted from blood. The receptors were gathered from a man aged 30-40 years in good health.

This chain links TRBV7-6 with TRBJ1-4; 9 nucleotides match TRBD1. The J segment lost 6 bases and the V segment lost 6 bases, leaving 8 bases of the junction unmatched. Germline V gives CDR1 SGHVS, CDR2 FNYEAQ. The CDR3 covers 15 residues. The chain's CDR3 is CASRDSRDRDEKLFF. The CDR3 DNA reads TGTGCCAGCAGGGACTCCCGGGACAGGGATGAAAAACTGTTTTTT.

With respect to this clone: Different DNA sequences within this sample yield the same CDR3. J is TRBJ2-1 and V is TRBV9; 8 bases map to TRBD2. The CDR3 totals 15 residues. J lost 4 bases, V lost 0 bases, and 3 bases had no gene match. Germline-derived CDR1 and CDR2 are SGDLS and YYNGEE. CDR3 in amino acids: CASSVAGLAYNEQFF. The CDR3 DNA reads TGTGCCAGCAGCGTAGCCGGACTAGCTTACAATGAGCAGTTCTTC.

The genes are TRBV27 and TRBJ2-7, with 7 bases fitting TRBD1. Germline assignment: CDR1 MNHEY and CDR2 SMNVEV (reference sequence). This CDR3 region has 14 residues. The V segment lost 5 bases and the J segment 1 base; nucleotides outside the gene matches: 5. CDR3 loop: CASSPGQSSYEQYF. CDR3 bases: TGTGCCAGCAGTCCGGGACAGTCGTCCTACGAGCAGTACTTC.

The genes are TRBV6-5 and TRBJ2-5; TRBD1 matches at 7 bases. The length of the CDR3 is 15 residues. Trimming took 5 bases from V and 5 from J; bases not matched to a gene: 11. Germline V gene sequence: CDR1 MNHEY, CDR2 SVGAGI. The CDR3 DNA sequence: TGTGCCAGCAGTCCTTTCGACAGGGCAAAGGAGACCCAGTACTTC. Amino acid sequence: CASSPFDRAKETQYF.

The chain joins TRBV21-1 to TRBJ2-7; the D call of TRBD1 is as the table states it, not checked on the DNA. TRBV21-1 is reported as a pseudogene. The CDR3 runs to 18 residues. Written as DNA, the CDR3 is TGTGCCAGCAGCAAAAAAGACCAAGGGGGACCCACCATCGACGAGCAGTACTTC. This gives the protein CASSKKDQGGPTIDEQYF.

The genes are TRBV13 and TRBJ1-4, with 7 bases fitting TRBD1. With 2 bases clipped from V and 8 bases from J, the junction kept 5 bases outside the gene matches. The CDR3 has 14 residues. Germline V gene data show CDR1 as PRHDT and CDR2 as FYEKMQ (reference sequence). In nucleotides, the CDR3 is TGTGCCAGCAGCTTACAGGGGGGAGGGGAAAAACTGTTTTTT. Translation gives CASSLQGGGEKLFF. The full variable domain, completed using reference TRBV13 and TRBJ1-4, is AAGVIQSPRHLIKEKRETATLKCYPIPRHDTVYWYQQGPGQDPQFLISFYEKMQSDKGSIPDRFSAQQFSDYHSELNMSSLELGDSALYFCASSLQGGGEKLFFGSGTQLSVL.

This sequence joins TRBV28 and TRBJ2-1; D is perhaps TRBD2 (5 bases). V lost 3 bases and J lost 8, with 17 bases in between. CDR3 size: 15 residues. CDR1 and CDR2 (germline): MDHEN, SYDVKM. The CDR3 DNA follows: TGTGCCAGCAGTTTTGAGGGTTCCGCAATCGATGAGCAGTTCTTC. It is translated as CASSFEGSAIDEQFF.

The V gene is TRBV5-1, the J gene TRBJ2-7, with TRBD1 identical over 8 bases. V gave up 4 bases and J gave up 2 bases; unmatched junction bases: 5. From germline, CDR1 is SGHRS and CDR2 YFSETQ. There are 14 residues in the CDR3. In nucleotides, the CDR3 is TGCGCCAGCAGCGAAGACAGGGGAGCCTACGAGCAGTACTTC. Translating gives CASSEDRGAYEQYF. The full variable domain, rest sourced from reference TRBV5-1 and TRBJ2-7, is KAGVTQTPRYLIKTRGQQVTLSCSPISGHRSVSWYQQTPGQGLQFLFEYFSETQRNKGNFPGRFSGRQFSNSRSEMNVSTLELGDSALYLCASSEDRGAYEQYFGPGTRLTVT.

The chain carries TRBV11-2 and TRBJ2-7, with a possible D match to TRBD1 (6 bases). Germline V lookup: CDR1 SGHAT, CDR2 FQNNGV. Trimming removed 3 bases at V and 3 bases at J, with 9 bases between. This CDR3 region has 13 residues. CDR3 region: CASSFLDSYEQYF. The CDR3 DNA is TGTGCCAGCAGCTTCTTGGACAGCTACGAGCAGTACTTC.

Details on this clone: Other DNA sequences within the sample encode an identical CDR3. The chain is built from TRBV7-8 and TRBJ2-7; D is uncertain. The V and J ends lost 1 base and 1 base respectively, with 8 bases between them. From germline, CDR1 is SGHVS and CDR2 FQNEAQ. CDR3 size: 14 residues. The DNA of the CDR3 is TGTGCCAGCAGCTTAGGTGGCGGTTCCTACGAGCAGTACTTC. It codes for CASSLGGGSYEQYF.

The gene calls are TRBV5-6 and TRBJ2-6; D call uncertain. Germline CDR1 SGHDT, CDR2 YYEEEE. V lost 2 bases to trimming and J lost 4 bases, with 10 bases between them. The CDR3 runs to 15 residues. The CDR3 nucleotides read TGTGCCAGCAGCTTCCCTCAAGGGGGGGCCAACGTCCTGACTTTC. This encodes CASSFPQGGANVLTF.

The chain joins TRBV7-9 to TRBJ2-5; either TRBD1 or TRBD2 may fit D (5 bases each). Germline CDR1 is SEHNR and CDR2 is FQNEAQ (reference sequence). V was cut by 5 bases and J by 3 bases, with 16 bases left in between. The CDR3 is made up of 15 amino acids. The DNA for the CDR3 is TGTGCCAGCAGCCCCAGACAGAGGGGTGAAGAGACCCAGTACTTC. This encodes CASSPRQRGEETQYF.

The chain employs TRBV6-5 and TRBJ2-7; tentative D call: TRBD1 (5 bases). Trimming took 11 bases from V and 3 from J, leaving 8 bases between them. Germline CDR1 is MNHEY and CDR2 is SVGAGI. The CDR3 is 10 amino acids. CDR3 protein: CACGHYEQYF. In nucleotides, the CDR3 is TGTGCCTGTGGACACTACGAGCAGTACTTC.

The V and J genes are TRBV11-3 and TRBJ2-1, with D unclear. The CDR3 is made up of 16 amino acids. V was cut by 0 bases and J by 1 base, with 10 bases left in between. Germline-derived CDR1 and CDR2 are SGHNT and YENEEA. CDR3 in amino acids: CASSLDTGSSYNEQFF. The CDR3 nucleotides are TGTGCCAGCAGCTTAGATACCGGGTCATCCTACAATGAGCAGTTCTTC.

The genes are TRBV9 and TRBJ1-2; 11 nucleotides agree with TRBD1. Germline loops: CDR1 SGDLS, CDR2 YYNGEE. The CDR3 has 17 residues. The junction had 13 bases not matched to a gene; V was cut back by 0 bases and J by 9 bases. The CDR3 here is CASSVEGTGGMSRSYTF. CDR3 sequence (DNA): TGTGCCAGCAGCGTAGAGGGGACAGGGGGAATGAGTAGGAGCTACACCTTC.

The J gene is TRBJ1-1, the V gene TRBV9, with a weak D call TRBD1 (6 bases). Germline V gene sequence: CDR1 SGDLS, CDR2 YYNGEE. The CDR3 length is 13 residues. V shed 4 bases and J shed 5 bases, with 12 bases lying between them. CDR3 loop: CASSLQGETEAFF. CDR3 coding DNA: TGTGCCAGCAGCCTACAGGGTGAGACTGAAGCTTTCTTT. The whole variable domain, filled in from reference TRBV9 and TRBJ1-1, reads DSGVTQTPKHLITATGQRVTLRCSPRSGDLSVYWYQQSLDQGLQFLIQYYNGEERAKGNILERFSAQQFPDLHSELNLSSLELGDSALYFCASSLQGETEAFFGQGTRLTVV.

The chain carries TRBV7-9 and TRBJ2-7; D not certain. The CDR3 spans 14 residues. From germline, CDR1 is SEHNR and CDR2 FQNEAQ (reference sequence). Trimming took 1 base from V and 5 from J, leaving 12 bases between them. Here the CDR3 DNA reads TGTGCCAGCAGCTTAGGAGTCGGATGGGACGAGCAGTACTTC. Translated, it gives CASSLGVGWDEQYF.

V is TRBV4-1 and J is TRBJ2-7, with TRBD1 as a possible D gene (5 bases). V was shortened by 1 base and J by 5 bases, with 12 bases between the two germline ends. The CDR3 is 14 amino acids. Germline V gene lookup returns CDR1 MGHRA and CDR2 YSYEKL. The CDR3 loop is CASSQGQGIDEQYF. As DNA, the CDR3 is TGCGCCAGCAGCCAAGGGCAGGGTATCGACGAGCAGTACTTC.

The count of this clone is one. This chain connects TRBV6-6 to TRBJ2-2; unclear D gene. The CDR3 covers 12 residues. The V and J ends lost 0 bases and 4 bases respectively, with 0 bases between them. Germline values: CDR1 MNHNY, CDR2 SVGAGI (reference sequence). CDR3 loop: CASSYSTGELFF. The CDR3 DNA sequence: TGTGCCAGCAGTTACTCCACCGGGGAGCTGTTTTTT.

V gene TRBV13 combines with J gene TRBJ2-1; possible D gene TRBD2, 6 bases. CDR1 is PRHDT and CDR2 is FYEKMQ in the germline V gene (reference sequence). V lost 5 bases and J 7 bases, leaving 15 bases between the germline ends. The CDR3 runs 14 residues. This CDR3 reads CASSPGTRENEQFF. The CDR3, as DNA: TGTGCCAGCAGCCCCGGGACTCGCGAAAATGAGCAGTTCTTC.